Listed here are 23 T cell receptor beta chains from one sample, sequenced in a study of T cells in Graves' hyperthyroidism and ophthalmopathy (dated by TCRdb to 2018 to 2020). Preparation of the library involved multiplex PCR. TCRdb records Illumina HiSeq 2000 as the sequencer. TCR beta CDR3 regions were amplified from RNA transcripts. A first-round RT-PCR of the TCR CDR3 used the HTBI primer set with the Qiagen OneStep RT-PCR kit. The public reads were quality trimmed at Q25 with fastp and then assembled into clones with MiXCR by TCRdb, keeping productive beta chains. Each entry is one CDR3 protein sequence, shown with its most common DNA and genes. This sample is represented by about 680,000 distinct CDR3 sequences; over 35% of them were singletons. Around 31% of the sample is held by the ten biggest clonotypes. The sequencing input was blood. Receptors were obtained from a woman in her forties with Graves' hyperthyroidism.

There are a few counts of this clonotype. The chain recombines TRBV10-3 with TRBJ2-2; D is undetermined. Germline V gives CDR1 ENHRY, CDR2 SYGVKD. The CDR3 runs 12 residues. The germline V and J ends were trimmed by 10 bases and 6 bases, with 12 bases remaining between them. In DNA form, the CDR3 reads TGTGCCAACCTTGGTTGGTCCGGGGAGCTGTTTTTT. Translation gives CANLGWSGELFF.

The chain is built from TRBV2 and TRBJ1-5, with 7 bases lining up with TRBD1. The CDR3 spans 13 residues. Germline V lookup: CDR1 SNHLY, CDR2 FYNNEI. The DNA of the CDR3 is TGTGCTCCAGGGGGGGATAGCAATCAGCCCCAGCATTTT. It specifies CAPGGDSNQPQHF.

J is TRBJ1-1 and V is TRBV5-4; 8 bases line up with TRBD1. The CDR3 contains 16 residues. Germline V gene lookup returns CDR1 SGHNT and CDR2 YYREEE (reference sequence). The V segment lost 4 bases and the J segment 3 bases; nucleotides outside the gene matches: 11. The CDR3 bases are TGTGCCAGCAGCCCGCCGGGACAGGTTGGGGACACTGAAGCTTTCTTT. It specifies CASSPPGQVGDTEAFF.

CDR3 region: CASRDNSGGYTGELFF. CDR3 nucleotide sequence: TGTGCCAGCAGAGACAACAGCGGGGGATACACCGGGGAGCTGTTTTTT. The chain employs TRBV7-9 and TRBJ2-2, with 8 nucleotides matching TRBD2. The CDR3 is made up of 16 amino acids. The germline V gene has CDR1 SEHNR and CDR2 FQNEAQ (reference sequence). The V segment lost 6 bases and the J segment 3 bases; nucleotides outside the gene matches: 9.

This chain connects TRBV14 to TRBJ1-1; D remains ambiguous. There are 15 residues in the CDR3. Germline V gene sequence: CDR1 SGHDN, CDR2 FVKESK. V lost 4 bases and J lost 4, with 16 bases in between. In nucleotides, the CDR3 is TGTGCCAGCAGCCCCCGACATTTAGGGATCACTGAAGCTTTCTTT. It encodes CASSPRHLGITEAFF.

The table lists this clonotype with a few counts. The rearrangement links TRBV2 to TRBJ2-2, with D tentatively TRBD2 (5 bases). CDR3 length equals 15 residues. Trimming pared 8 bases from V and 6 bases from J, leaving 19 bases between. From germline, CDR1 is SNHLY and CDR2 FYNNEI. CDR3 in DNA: TGTGCCAGCGGTACACTAGATTCCGGGGCCGGGGAGCTGTTTTTT. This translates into CASGTLDSGAGELFF.

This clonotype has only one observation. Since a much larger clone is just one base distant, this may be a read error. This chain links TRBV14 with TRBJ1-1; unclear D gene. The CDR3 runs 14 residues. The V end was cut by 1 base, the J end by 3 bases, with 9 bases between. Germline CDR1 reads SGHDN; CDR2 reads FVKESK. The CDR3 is CASSQVKLDTEAFF. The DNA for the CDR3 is TGTGCCAGCAGCCAAGTGAAGCTAGACACTGAAGCTTTCTTT. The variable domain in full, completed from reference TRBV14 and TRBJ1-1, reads EAGVTQFPSHSVIEKGQTVTLRCDPISGHDNLYWYRRVMGKEIKFLLHFVKESKQDESGMPNNRFLAERTGGTYSTLKVQPAELEDSGVYFCASSQVKLDTEAFFGQGTRLTVV.

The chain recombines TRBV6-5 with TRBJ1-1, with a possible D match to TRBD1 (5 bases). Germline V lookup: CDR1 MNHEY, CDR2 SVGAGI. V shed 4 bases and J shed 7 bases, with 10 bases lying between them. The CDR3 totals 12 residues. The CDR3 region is CASSFGGIEAFF. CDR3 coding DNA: TGTGCCAGCAGTTTTGGGGGGATTGAAGCTTTCTTT.

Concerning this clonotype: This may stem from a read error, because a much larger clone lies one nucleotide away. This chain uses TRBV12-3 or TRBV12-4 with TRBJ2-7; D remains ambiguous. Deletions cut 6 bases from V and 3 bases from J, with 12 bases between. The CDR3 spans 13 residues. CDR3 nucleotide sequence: TGTGCCAGCAGCCGAACAGAGGTCTACGAGCAGTACTTC. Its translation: CASSRTEVYEQYF.

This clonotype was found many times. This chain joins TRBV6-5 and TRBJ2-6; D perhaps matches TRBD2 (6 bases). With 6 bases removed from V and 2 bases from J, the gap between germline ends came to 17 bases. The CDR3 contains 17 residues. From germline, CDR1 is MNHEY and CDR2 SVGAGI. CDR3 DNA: TGTGCCAGCAGAGGGACTGTCCGATGGGCTGGGGCCAACGTCCTGACTTTC. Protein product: CASRGTVRWAGANVLTF.

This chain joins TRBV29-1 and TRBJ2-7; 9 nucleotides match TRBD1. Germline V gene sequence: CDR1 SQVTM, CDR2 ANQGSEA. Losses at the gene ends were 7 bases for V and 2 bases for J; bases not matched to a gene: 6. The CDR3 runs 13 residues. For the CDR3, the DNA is TGCAGCGGGGTGGGACAGGGAACCTACGAGCAGTACTTC. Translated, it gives CSGVGQGTYEQYF.

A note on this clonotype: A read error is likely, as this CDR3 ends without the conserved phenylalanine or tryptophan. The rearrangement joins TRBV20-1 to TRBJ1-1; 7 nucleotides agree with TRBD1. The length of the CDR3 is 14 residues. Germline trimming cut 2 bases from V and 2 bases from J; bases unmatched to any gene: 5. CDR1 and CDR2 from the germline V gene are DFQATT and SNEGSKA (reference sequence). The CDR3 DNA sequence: TGCAGTGCTAGAACACGACAGGGAAACACTGAAGCTTTCCTT. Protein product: CSARTRQGNTEAFL.

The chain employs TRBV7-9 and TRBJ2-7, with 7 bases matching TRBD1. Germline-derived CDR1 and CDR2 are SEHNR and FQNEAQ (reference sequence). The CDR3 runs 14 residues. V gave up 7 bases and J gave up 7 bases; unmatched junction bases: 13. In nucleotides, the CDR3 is TGTGCCAGCACGACAGGGAGAGGACTGAATGAGCAGTACTTC. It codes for CASTTGRGLNEQYF.

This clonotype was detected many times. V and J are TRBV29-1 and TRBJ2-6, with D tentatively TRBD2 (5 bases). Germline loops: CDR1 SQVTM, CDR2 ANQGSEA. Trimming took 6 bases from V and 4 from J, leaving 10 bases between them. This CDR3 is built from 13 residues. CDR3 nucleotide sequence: TGCAGCGTGCGGGTTACCGGGGCCAACGTCCTGACTTTC. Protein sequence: CSVRVTGANVLTF. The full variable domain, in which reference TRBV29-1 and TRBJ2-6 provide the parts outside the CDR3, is SAVISQKPSRDICQRGTSLTIQCQVDSQVTMMFWYRQQPGQSLTLIATANQGSEATYESGFVIDKFPISRPNLTFSTLTVSNMSPEDSSIYLCSVRVTGANVLTFGAGSRLTVL.

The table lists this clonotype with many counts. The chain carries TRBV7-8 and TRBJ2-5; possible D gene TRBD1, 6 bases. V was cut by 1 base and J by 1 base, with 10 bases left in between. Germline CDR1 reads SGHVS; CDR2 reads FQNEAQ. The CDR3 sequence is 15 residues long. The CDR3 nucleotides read TGTGCCAGCAGCTTAGATTACAGGGTCCAAGAGACCCAGTACTTC. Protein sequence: CASSLDYRVQETQYF.

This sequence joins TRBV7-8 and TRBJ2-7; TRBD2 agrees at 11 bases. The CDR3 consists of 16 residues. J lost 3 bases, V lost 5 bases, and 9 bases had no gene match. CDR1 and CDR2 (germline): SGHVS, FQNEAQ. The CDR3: CASSDRRGTSGYEQYF. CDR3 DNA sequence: TGTGCCAGCAGCGACAGACGGGGGACTAGCGGCTACGAGCAGTACTTC.

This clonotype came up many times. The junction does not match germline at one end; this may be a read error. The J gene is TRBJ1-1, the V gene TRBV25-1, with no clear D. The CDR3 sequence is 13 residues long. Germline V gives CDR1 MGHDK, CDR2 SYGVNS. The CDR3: CASSEFGASEAFF. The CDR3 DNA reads TGTGCCAGCAGTGAATTTGGAGCCTCTGAGGCTTTCTTT.

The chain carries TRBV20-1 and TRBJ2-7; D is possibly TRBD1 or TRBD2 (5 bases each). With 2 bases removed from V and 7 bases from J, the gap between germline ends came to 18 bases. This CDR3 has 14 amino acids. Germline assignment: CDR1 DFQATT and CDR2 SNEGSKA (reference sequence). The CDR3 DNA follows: TGCAGTGCTAGATTGGGGGTCCTCTACAATGAGCAGTACTTC. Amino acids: CSARLGVLYNEQYF.

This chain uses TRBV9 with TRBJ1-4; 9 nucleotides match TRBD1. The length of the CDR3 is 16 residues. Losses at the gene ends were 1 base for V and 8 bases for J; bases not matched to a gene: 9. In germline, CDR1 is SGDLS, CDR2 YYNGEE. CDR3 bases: TGTGCCAGCAGCGTATTCGGGACAGGGAAGGGCGAAAAACTGTTTTTT. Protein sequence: CASSVFGTGKGEKLFF.

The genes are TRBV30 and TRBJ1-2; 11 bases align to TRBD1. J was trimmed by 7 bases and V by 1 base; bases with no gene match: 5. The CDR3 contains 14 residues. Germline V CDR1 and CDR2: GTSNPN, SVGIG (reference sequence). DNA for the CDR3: TGTGCCTGGAGTGCTGGACAGGGGGCCAGTGGCTACACCTTC. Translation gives CAWSAGQGASGYTF.

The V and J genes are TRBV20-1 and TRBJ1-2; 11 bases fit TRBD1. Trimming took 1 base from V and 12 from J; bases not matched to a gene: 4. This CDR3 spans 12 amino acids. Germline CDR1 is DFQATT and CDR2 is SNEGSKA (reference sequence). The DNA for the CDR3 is TGCAGTGCTAGAGGGACAGGGGGCGAGAACACCTTC. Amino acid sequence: CSARGTGGENTF.

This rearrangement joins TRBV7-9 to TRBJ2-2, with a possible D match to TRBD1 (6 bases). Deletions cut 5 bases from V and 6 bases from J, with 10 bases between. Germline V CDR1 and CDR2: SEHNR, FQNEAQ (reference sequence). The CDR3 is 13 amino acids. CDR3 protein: CASSPGVPGELFF. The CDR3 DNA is TGTGCCAGCAGCCCAGGGGTGCCCGGGGAGCTGTTTTTT.

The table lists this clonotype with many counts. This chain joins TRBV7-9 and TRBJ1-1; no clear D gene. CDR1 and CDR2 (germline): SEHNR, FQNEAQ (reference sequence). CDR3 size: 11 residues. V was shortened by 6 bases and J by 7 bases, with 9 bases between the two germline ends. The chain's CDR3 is CASSRSDEAFF. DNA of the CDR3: TGTGCCAGCAGTCGGTCCGATGAAGCTTTCTTT.